This paragraph covers one T cell receptor (beta chain) sequence. The target antigen is unknown. V gave up 4 bases and J gave up 2 bases; unmatched junction bases: 2. Per germline, CDR1 LNHDA and CDR2 SQIVND (reference sequence). CDR3 length equals 14 residues. Runs used v3.0 of the immunoSEQ assay and were done at survey level. Clones were read by immunoSEQ multiplex PCR, and TCRdb kept only the in-frame ones, dropping some. The data hold around 24,000 clones, with 75% to 90% observed a single time. The data originate from a study of long-term antiretroviral therapy in people with HIV. About the research overall: In the earliest collections, sampling predates the 2015 immediate-ART recommendation by about a decade. The study's findings and limits: Among HIV repertoires, CDR3 length ranges were narrower than those of controls.

The chain carries TRBV19 and TRBJ2-1, with TRBD1 matching over 7 bases. Sequencing used unsorted PBMCs, obtained 0.4 years after starting antiretroviral therapy. The source of this sequence is a man in his fifties or sixties with HIV. The CDR3: CASSTDRTYNEQFF. The CDR3 nucleotides read TGTGCCAGTAGTACGGACAGGACCTACAATGAGCAGTTCTTC.